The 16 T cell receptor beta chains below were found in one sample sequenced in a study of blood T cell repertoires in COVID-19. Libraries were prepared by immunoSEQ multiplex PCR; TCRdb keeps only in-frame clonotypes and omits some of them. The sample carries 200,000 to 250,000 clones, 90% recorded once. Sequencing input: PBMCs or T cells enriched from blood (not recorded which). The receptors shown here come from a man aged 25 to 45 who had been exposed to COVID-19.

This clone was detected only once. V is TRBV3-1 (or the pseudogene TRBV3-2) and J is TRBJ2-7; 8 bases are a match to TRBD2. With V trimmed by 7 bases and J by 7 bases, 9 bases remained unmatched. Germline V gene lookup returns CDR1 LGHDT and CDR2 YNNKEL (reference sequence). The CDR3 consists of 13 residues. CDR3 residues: CASTNGGVLEQYF. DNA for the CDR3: TGTGCCAGCACCAACGGGGGGGTGTTAGAGCAGTACTTC.

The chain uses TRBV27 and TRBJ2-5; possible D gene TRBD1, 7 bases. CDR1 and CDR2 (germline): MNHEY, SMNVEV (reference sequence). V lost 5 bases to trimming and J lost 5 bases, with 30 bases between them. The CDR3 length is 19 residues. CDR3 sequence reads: CASSPTYQTGRKGGETQYF. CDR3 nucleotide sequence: TGTGCCAGCAGTCCAACTTACCAGACAGGGCGTAAAGGGGGGGAGACCCAGTACTTC.

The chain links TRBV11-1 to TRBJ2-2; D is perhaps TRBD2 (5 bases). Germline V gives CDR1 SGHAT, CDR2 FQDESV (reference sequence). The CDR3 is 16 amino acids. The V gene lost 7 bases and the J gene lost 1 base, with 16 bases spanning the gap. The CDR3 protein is CASNHGSRGNTGELFF. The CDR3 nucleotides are TGTGCCAGCAATCACGGTTCCCGGGGGAACACCGGGGAGCTGTTTTTT.

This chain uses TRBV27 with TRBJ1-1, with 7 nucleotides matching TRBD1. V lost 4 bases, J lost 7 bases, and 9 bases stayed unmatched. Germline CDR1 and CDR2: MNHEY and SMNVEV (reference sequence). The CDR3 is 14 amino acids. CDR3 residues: CASSYTGQLIEAFF. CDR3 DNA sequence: TGTGCCAGCAGTTACACGGGACAGTTGATTGAAGCTTTCTTT.

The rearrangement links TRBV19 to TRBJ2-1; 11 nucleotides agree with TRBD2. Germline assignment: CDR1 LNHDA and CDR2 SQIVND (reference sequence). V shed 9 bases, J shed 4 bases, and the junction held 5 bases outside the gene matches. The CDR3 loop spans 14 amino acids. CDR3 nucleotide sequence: TGTGCCAGCCGCCTAGCGGGGGGTTACAATGAGCAGTTCTTC. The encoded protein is CASRLAGGYNEQFF.

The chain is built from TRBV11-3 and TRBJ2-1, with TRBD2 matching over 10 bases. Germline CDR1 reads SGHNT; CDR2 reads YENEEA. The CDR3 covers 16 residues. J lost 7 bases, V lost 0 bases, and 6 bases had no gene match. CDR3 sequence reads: CASSLETAGGLNEQFF. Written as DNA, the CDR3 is TGTGCCAGCAGCTTAGAGACAGCGGGGGGGCTGAATGAGCAGTTCTTC.

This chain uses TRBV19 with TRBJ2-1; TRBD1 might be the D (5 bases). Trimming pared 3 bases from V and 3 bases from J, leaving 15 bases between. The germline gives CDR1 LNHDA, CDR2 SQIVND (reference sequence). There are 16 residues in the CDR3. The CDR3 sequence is CASSILIRVDYNEQFF. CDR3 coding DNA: TGTGCCAGTAGTATTTTGATCAGGGTTGACTACAATGAGCAGTTCTTC.

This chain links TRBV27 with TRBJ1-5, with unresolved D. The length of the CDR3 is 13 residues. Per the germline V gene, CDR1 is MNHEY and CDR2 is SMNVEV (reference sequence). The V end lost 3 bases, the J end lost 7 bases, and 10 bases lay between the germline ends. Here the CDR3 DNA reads TGTGCCAGCAGTTTCGGGGTGCGACAGCCCCAGCATTTT. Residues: CASSFGVRQPQHF.

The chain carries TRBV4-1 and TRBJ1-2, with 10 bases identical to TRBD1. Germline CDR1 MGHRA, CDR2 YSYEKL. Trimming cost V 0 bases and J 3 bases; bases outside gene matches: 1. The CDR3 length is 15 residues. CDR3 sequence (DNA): TGCGCCAGCAGCCAAGAGGGGACAGGGGACTATGGCTACACCTTC. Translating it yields CASSQEGTGDYGYTF.

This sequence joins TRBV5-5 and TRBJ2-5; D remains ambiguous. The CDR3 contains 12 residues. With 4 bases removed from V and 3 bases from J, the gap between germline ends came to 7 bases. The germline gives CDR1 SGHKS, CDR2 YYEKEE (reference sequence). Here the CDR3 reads CASSQRKETQYF. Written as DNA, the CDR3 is TGTGCCAGCAGCCAGCGAAAAGAGACCCAGTACTTC.

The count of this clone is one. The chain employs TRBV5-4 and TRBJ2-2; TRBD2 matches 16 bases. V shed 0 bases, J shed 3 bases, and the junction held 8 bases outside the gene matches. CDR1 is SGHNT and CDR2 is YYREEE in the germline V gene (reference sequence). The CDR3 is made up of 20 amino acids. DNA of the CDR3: TGTGCCAGCAGCTTGGACGGGACTAGCGGGGGGGCGTTAGACACCGGGGAGCTGTTTTTT. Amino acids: CASSLDGTSGGALDTGELFF.

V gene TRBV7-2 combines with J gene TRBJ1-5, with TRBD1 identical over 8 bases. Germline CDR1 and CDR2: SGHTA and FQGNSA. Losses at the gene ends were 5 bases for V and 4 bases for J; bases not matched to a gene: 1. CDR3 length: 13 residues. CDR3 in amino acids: CASSRTGNQPQHF. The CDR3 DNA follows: TGTGCCAGCAGCCGGACAGGGAATCAGCCCCAGCATTTT.

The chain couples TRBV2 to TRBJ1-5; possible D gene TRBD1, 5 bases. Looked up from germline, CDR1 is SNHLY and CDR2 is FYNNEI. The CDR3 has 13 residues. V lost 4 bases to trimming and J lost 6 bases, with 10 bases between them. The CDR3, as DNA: TGTGCCAGCAGTGGGGGGGTTTCTCAGCCCCAGCATTTT. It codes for CASSGGVSQPQHF.

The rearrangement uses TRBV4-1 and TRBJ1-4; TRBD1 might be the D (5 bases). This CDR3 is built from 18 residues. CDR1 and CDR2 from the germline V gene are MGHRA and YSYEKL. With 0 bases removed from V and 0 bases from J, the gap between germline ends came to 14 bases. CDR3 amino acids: CASSQDRGGPATNEKLFF. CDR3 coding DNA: TGCGCCAGCAGCCAAGATCGGGGGGGTCCAGCAACTAATGAAAAACTGTTTTTT.

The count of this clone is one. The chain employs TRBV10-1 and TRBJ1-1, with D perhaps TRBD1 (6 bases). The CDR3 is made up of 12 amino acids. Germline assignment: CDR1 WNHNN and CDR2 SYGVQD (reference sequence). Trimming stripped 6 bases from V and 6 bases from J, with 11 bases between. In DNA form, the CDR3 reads TGCGCCAGCAGAACAGGGTGTGCTGAAGCTTTCTTT. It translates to CASRTGCAEAFF.

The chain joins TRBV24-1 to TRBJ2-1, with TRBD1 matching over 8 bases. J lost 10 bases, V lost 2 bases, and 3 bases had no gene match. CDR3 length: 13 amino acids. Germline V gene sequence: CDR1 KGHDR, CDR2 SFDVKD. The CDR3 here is CATSDWTGSEQFF. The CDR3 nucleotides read TGTGCCACCAGTGATTGGACAGGGTCGGAGCAGTTCTTC.